This is a list of T cell receptor beta chains from one sample in a study of T cell responses to AZD1222 COVID-19 vaccine. Repertoires were generated with immunoSEQ multiplex PCR, while TCRdb's copy carries only in-frame clones and drops some. The sample yields approximately 100,000 clones, about 95% seen once. The material sequenced was peripheral blood, taken on day 0 of AZD1222 vaccination. The receptors originated from an adult in good health. Each CDR3 is given with its conserved first and last residue. The order of the fields is D gene, clone size, V gene, J gene, CDR3 DNA, CDR3 protein. D genes are given only for firm matches. The size entry is marked missing in some rows and otherwise reads once, few, many or a size class.

d_call: .
clone_size: .
v_call: TRBV6-5
j_call: TRBJ2-3
cdr3_nt: TGTGCCAGCAGCTCCCCCCGGGTAGGAGATACGCAGTATTTT
cdr3_aa: CASSSPRVGDTQYF

d_call: .
clone_size: .
v_call: TRBV7-9
j_call: TRBJ2-3
cdr3_nt: TGTGCCAGCAGCTTGACAGACACAGATACGCAGTATTTT
cdr3_aa: CASSLTDTDTQYF

d_call: TRBD1
clone_size: .
v_call: TRBV28
j_call: TRBJ1-2
cdr3_nt: TGTGCCAGCAGTAAATGGGGGTCGACAGGGGACGGCTACACCTTC
cdr3_aa: CASSKWGSTGDGYTF

d_call: .
clone_size: .
v_call: TRBV20-1
j_call: TRBJ2-7
cdr3_nt: TGCAGTGCTAGTGGGGGGACTCAGATCTACGAGCAGTACTTC
cdr3_aa: CSASGGTQIYEQYF

d_call: .
clone_size: few
v_call: TRBV2
j_call: TRBJ2-7
cdr3_nt: TGTGCCAGCACTTGGGAGGGGGAGAGCTCCTACGAGCAGTACTTC
cdr3_aa: CASTWEGESSYEQYF

d_call: .
clone_size: once
v_call: TRBV28
j_call: TRBJ1-4
cdr3_nt: TGTGCCAGCAGTCGCCTCGGGGGCAGCGAAGAAAAACTGTTTTTT
cdr3_aa: CASSRLGGSEEKLFF

d_call: .
clone_size: .
v_call: TRBV5-5
j_call: TRBJ1-3
cdr3_nt: TGTGCCAGCAGCTTGGCCCCCACAGGATCGGCTGGAAACACCATATATTTT
cdr3_aa: CASSLAPTGSAGNTIYF

d_call: .
clone_size: .
v_call: TRBV2
j_call: TRBJ2-5
cdr3_nt: TGTGCCAGCAGTGAAGCCGAACAGAAGTACTTC
cdr3_aa: CASSEAEQKYF

d_call: .
clone_size: .
v_call: TRBV7-2
j_call: TRBJ1-1
cdr3_nt: TGTGCCAGCAGCTTAGGGCAGAACACTGAAGCTTTCTTT
cdr3_aa: CASSLGQNTEAFF

d_call: .
clone_size: .
v_call: TRBV20-1
j_call: TRBJ2-7
cdr3_nt: TGCAGTGCTAGTTCGGGCTACGAGCAGTACTTC
cdr3_aa: CSASSGYEQYF

d_call: TRBD1
clone_size: .
v_call: TRBV12-3/TRBV12-4
j_call: TRBJ1-2
cdr3_nt: TGTGCCAGCAGTATTGGGACAGGGGCAGGCTACACCTTC
cdr3_aa: CASSIGTGAGYTF

d_call: TRBD2
clone_size: .
v_call: TRBV4-1
j_call: TRBJ2-1
cdr3_nt: TGCGCCAGCAGCGGGAGGGCCAATGAGCAGTTCTTC
cdr3_aa: CASSGRANEQFF

d_call: .
clone_size: .
v_call: TRBV24-1
j_call: TRBJ2-5
cdr3_nt: TGTGCCACCAGTGATCTCCATGATGGAAAAGAGACCCAGTACTTC
cdr3_aa: CATSDLHDGKETQYF

d_call: .
clone_size: .
v_call: TRBV24-1
j_call: TRBJ2-3
cdr3_nt: TGTGCCACCAGTGACAGGGGTTTCACAGATACGCAGTATTTT
cdr3_aa: CATSDRGFTDTQYF

d_call: TRBD1
clone_size: once
v_call: TRBV3-1/TRBV3-2
j_call: TRBJ1-1
cdr3_nt: TGTGCCAGCAGACGGACAGGGGTGAACACTGAAGCTTTCTTT
cdr3_aa: CASRRTGVNTEAFF

d_call: TRBD2
clone_size: few
v_call: TRBV25-1
j_call: TRBJ2-3
cdr3_nt: TGTGCCAGCAGATCCGGAGCCGGGGGGACCACAGATACGCAGTATTTT
cdr3_aa: CASRSGAGGTTDTQYF

d_call: TRBD1
clone_size: .
v_call: TRBV11-3
j_call: TRBJ1-1
cdr3_nt: TGTGCCAGCAGCTCCAGCGGACAGGCCACTGAAGCTTTCTTT
cdr3_aa: CASSSSGQATEAFF

d_call: .
clone_size: few
v_call: TRBV28
j_call: TRBJ1-2
cdr3_nt: TGTGCCAGCAGCTACCAACTACGGGGTCCCTATGGCTACACCTTC
cdr3_aa: CASSYQLRGPYGYTF

d_call: TRBD2
clone_size: .
v_call: TRBV10-2
j_call: TRBJ2-1
cdr3_nt: TGCGCCAGCAGTGGCAGCGGGAGCCCCAGCTCCTACAATGAGCAGTTCTTC
cdr3_aa: CASSGSGSPSSYNEQFF

d_call: .
clone_size: .
v_call: TRBV19
j_call: TRBJ1-2
cdr3_nt: TGTGCCACTTCTGAACTTGGACAGAACGGGGGATTAGCTAACTATGGCTACACCTTC
cdr3_aa: CATSELGQNGGLANYGYTF

d_call: TRBD1
clone_size: .
v_call: TRBV27
j_call: TRBJ1-5
cdr3_nt: TGTGCCAGCAGTTTATCACGAGGGGGCGATCAGCCCCAGCATTTT
cdr3_aa: CASSLSRGGDQPQHF

d_call: .
clone_size: .
v_call: TRBV7-3
j_call: TRBJ2-3
cdr3_nt: TGTGCCAGCAGCCCCACAGGGACCCTGTTAACAGATACGCAGTATTTT
cdr3_aa: CASSPTGTLLTDTQYF

d_call: .
clone_size: .
v_call: TRBV4-1
j_call: TRBJ1-5
cdr3_nt: TGCGCCAGCAGCCAAGATAGGCAGGGAAATCAGCCCCAGCATTTT
cdr3_aa: CASSQDRQGNQPQHF

d_call: TRBD1
clone_size: .
v_call: TRBV12-3/TRBV12-4
j_call: TRBJ1-2
cdr3_nt: TGTGCCAGCACCATTACAGGGGACTATGGCTACACCTTC
cdr3_aa: CASTITGDYGYTF

d_call: TRBD1
clone_size: once
v_call: TRBV6-5
j_call: TRBJ1-1
cdr3_nt: TGTGCCAGCAGTTCGGATCCCAGGGGGCGGTTCACTGAAGCTTTCTTT
cdr3_aa: CASSSDPRGRFTEAFF

d_call: TRBD2
clone_size: .
v_call: TRBV5-6
j_call: TRBJ2-1
cdr3_nt: TGTGCCAGCAGCGTCCGACTAGCGGGGTTCCTCACAAATGAGCAGTTCTTC
cdr3_aa: CASSVRLAGFLTNEQFF

d_call: .
clone_size: .
v_call: TRBV7-9
j_call: TRBJ1-1
cdr3_nt: TGTGCCAGCAGCCGGACACCTGGGTGGCAAGCGAACACTGAAGCTTTCTTT
cdr3_aa: CASSRTPGWQANTEAFF

d_call: .
clone_size: .
v_call: TRBV6-5
j_call: TRBJ2-4
cdr3_nt: TGTGCCAGCAGGGACATAGAAGCCAAAAACATTCAGTACTTC
cdr3_aa: CASRDIEAKNIQYF

d_call: .
clone_size: .
v_call: TRBV5-4
j_call: TRBJ1-1
cdr3_nt: TGTGCCAGCAGCTTGCAGCCCATGAACACTGAAGCTTTCTTT
cdr3_aa: CASSLQPMNTEAFF

d_call: TRBD1
clone_size: .
v_call: TRBV3-1/TRBV3-2
j_call: TRBJ1-2
cdr3_nt: TGTGCCAGCAGCCAAGAGGTCCCTGAGGGGGCGCACGGCTACACCTTC
cdr3_aa: CASSQEVPEGAHGYTF

d_call: .
clone_size: .
v_call: TRBV28
j_call: TRBJ1-3
cdr3_nt: TGTGCCAGCATAGGCAACAGGTTGAGCTCTGGAAACACCATATATTTT
cdr3_aa: CASIGNRLSSGNTIYF

d_call: .
clone_size: .
v_call: TRBV2
j_call: TRBJ2-1
cdr3_nt: TGTGCCAGCAGGGAGGAGTCGGATGAGCAGTTCTTC
cdr3_aa: CASREESDEQFF

d_call: TRBD1
clone_size: once
v_call: TRBV3-1/TRBV3-2
j_call: TRBJ1-2
cdr3_nt: TGTGCCAGCAGCCACGGACAGGGCAACTATGGCTACACCTTC
cdr3_aa: CASSHGQGNYGYTF

d_call: TRBD1
clone_size: .
v_call: TRBV5-5
j_call: TRBJ2-7
cdr3_nt: TGTGCCAGCAGCTTGGCGCTAGGGGGCCGCAACCAGTACTTC
cdr3_aa: CASSLALGGRNQYF

d_call: .
clone_size: .
v_call: TRBV4-2
j_call: TRBJ1-4
cdr3_nt: TGTGCCAGCAGCCAAGAGAGGGGTGGCATAACTAATGAAAAACTGTTTTTT
cdr3_aa: CASSQERGGITNEKLFF

d_call: .
clone_size: .
v_call: TRBV6-5
j_call: TRBJ2-5
cdr3_nt: TGTGCCAGCACTCTTGGCCGAGAAGAGACCCAGTACTTC
cdr3_aa: CASTLGREETQYF

d_call: TRBD2
clone_size: .
v_call: TRBV28
j_call: TRBJ2-1
cdr3_nt: TGTGCCAGCAGTTCGTCCTCTAGCGGGAGGGTCAATGAGCAGTTCTTC
cdr3_aa: CASSSSSSGRVNEQFF

d_call: .
clone_size: .
v_call: TRBV28
j_call: TRBJ1-1
cdr3_nt: TGTGCCAGCAGTCTGACACGTGAAGCTTTCTTT
cdr3_aa: CASSLTREAFF

d_call: .
clone_size: .
v_call: TRBV29-1
j_call: TRBJ1-1
cdr3_nt: TGCAGCGTTGTGGTAGGAGTAATGAACACTGAAGCTTTCTTT
cdr3_aa: CSVVVGVMNTEAFF

d_call: .
clone_size: .
v_call: TRBV12-5
j_call: TRBJ1-1
cdr3_nt: TGTGCTAGTGGTTTGGTAACCGGGAACTATGAAGCTTTCTTT
cdr3_aa: CASGLVTGNYEAFF

d_call: TRBD1
clone_size: once
v_call: TRBV28
j_call: TRBJ1-1
cdr3_nt: TGTGCCAGCAGTCCATTCCGGACAGGCCTGGGCACTGAAGCTTTCTTT
cdr3_aa: CASSPFRTGLGTEAFF

d_call: TRBD1
clone_size: .
v_call: TRBV5-1
j_call: TRBJ1-2
cdr3_nt: TGCGCCAGCAGCGTAGACAGGGCGGAGCTTGGCTACACCTTC
cdr3_aa: CASSVDRAELGYTF

d_call: .
clone_size: few
v_call: TRBV19
j_call: TRBJ1-2
cdr3_nt: TGTGCCAGTAGTAGGAGAGGGGAGCCGAATCCTGGCTACACCTTC
cdr3_aa: CASSRRGEPNPGYTF

d_call: TRBD1
clone_size: .
v_call: TRBV19
j_call: TRBJ1-4
cdr3_nt: TGTGCCAGTGCGACGCAGGGGGGGACTAATGAAAAACTGTTTTTT
cdr3_aa: CASATQGGTNEKLFF

d_call: .
clone_size: once
v_call: TRBV14
j_call: TRBJ1-3
cdr3_nt: TGTGCCAGCAGCCAGAAAGTCGTATCTGGAAACACCATATATTTT
cdr3_aa: CASSQKVVSGNTIYF